The clone carrying this T cell receptor beta chain was recorded many times. The sample is drawn from a study of T-cell reconstitution after alpha-beta-depleted transplantation in children. The authors prepared the TCRbeta library with unique molecular identifiers. TCRdb redid the calling of the PCR reads with MiXCR, one entry per CDR3 protein. The data hold around 240,000 distinct CDR3 sequences, with approximately 9.8% observed a single time. From germline, CDR1 is SGHTA and CDR2 FQGTGA. Trimming took off 2 bases at V and 3 bases at J, with 8 bases between the two ends. The CDR3 is 14 residues long. The sample here was PBMCs from the stem cell graft donor, taken from the stem cell graft. The chain couples TRBV7-3 to TRBJ1-3; the D is unclear. This TCR derives from a human donor who donated a stem cell graft to a child with SCID. The CDR3 sequence: CASSLLPGGNTIYF. The CDR3 nucleotides are TGTGCCAGCAGCTTATTACCGGGTGGAAACACCATATATTTT.